Listed here are 13 T cell receptor beta chains from one sample, sequenced in a study of blood T cell repertoires in COVID-19. Data came from immunoSEQ multiplex PCR; TCRdb stores just in-frame clones and leaves some out. The sample lists approximately 96,000 clones; roughly 80% were seen once. Source material: peripheral blood. The receptors stem from a woman aged 80 or over with acute or convalescent COVID-19.

In its sample, this clone was seen a few times. This chain joins TRBV19 and TRBJ1-2; a weak D match, TRBD1 (6 bases). V gave up 4 bases and J gave up 7 bases, with 19 bases separating them. Germline V gene data show CDR1 as LNHDA and CDR2 as SQIVND (reference sequence). The CDR3 consists of 15 residues. The CDR3 nucleotides are TGTGCCAGTAGTAGCAACCGACAGGCCCGGTTTGGCTACACCTTC. It codes for CASSSNRQARFGYTF.

V gene TRBV5-8 combines with J gene TRBJ1-1; weak D call: TRBD1 (5 bases). CDR1 and CDR2 from the germline V gene are SGHTS and YDEGEE. The CDR3 sequence is 14 residues long. The ends were cut back, 2 bases at V and 7 bases at J, with 15 bases in the middle. The DNA for the CDR3 is TGTGCCAGCAGCTTCCGAACTCGCAGGGATGAAGCTTTCTTT. This codes for CASSFRTRRDEAFF.

The chain carries TRBV10-3 and TRBJ2-3; 10 bases are a match to TRBD2. The germline V gene has CDR1 ENHRY and CDR2 SYGVKD. The CDR3 sequence is 18 residues long. J was trimmed by 5 bases and V by 5 bases; bases with no gene match: 16. The CDR3 region has the DNA TGTGCCATCAGTCCCCACAGCGGGGGGGCCTTAGTTGAAGATACGCAGTATTTT. Protein product: CAISPHSGGALVEDTQYF.

The chain employs TRBV29-1 and TRBJ2-7; D is unresolved. V was cut by 7 bases and J by 7 bases, with 17 bases left in between. From germline, CDR1 is SQVTM and CDR2 ANQGSEA. The CDR3 extends over 12 amino acids. The CDR3 protein is CSGRVHLLEQYF. The CDR3 DNA follows: TGCAGCGGGAGAGTACACCTCTTAGAGCAGTACTTC.

The chain joins TRBV11-3 to TRBJ2-2; D perhaps matches TRBD1 (6 bases). The CDR3 sequence is 15 residues long. The V gene lost 1 base and the J gene lost 5 bases, with 11 bases spanning the gap. CDR1 SGHNT and CDR2 YENEEA come from the germline V gene. DNA of the CDR3: TGTGCCAGCAGCTTAGGGGCGAGGGGGACCGGGGAGCTGTTTTTT. Residues: CASSLGARGTGELFF.

This clone was seen a few times. The chain uses TRBV7-9 and TRBJ2-7; TRBD2 matches at 8 bases. With 7 bases clipped from V and 0 bases from J, the junction kept 8 bases outside the gene matches. Germline CDR1 SEHNR, CDR2 FQNEAQ (reference sequence). CDR3 length equals 15 residues. The CDR3 sequence: CASTPGGGGSYEQYF. The CDR3, as DNA: TGTGCCAGCACCCCGGGAGGGGGTGGCTCCTACGAGCAGTACTTC. Full variable domain (rest looked up from reference TRBV7-9 and TRBJ2-7): DTGVSQNPRHKITKRGQNVTFRCDPISEHNRLYWYRQTLGQGPEFLTYFQNEAQLEKSRLLSDRFSAERPKGSFSTLEIQRTEQGDSAMYLCASTPGGGGSYEQYFGPGTRLTVT.

The V call is TRBV7-2, the J call TRBJ2-3; D remains ambiguous. The V gene lost 0 bases and the J gene lost 5 bases, with 9 bases spanning the gap. Germline V CDR1 and CDR2: SGHTA, FQGNSA. This CDR3 spans 14 amino acids. DNA of the CDR3: TGTGCCAGCAGCTTAGCGTCGACACTAGATACGCAGTATTTT. This translates into CASSLASTLDTQYF. Drawing the rest from reference TRBV7-2 and TRBJ2-3, the complete variable domain is GAGVSQSPSNKVTEKGKDVELRCDPISGHTALYWYRQSLGQGLEFLIYFQGNSAPDKSGLPSDRFSAERTGGSVSTLTIQRTQQEDSAVYLCASSLASTLDTQYFGPGTRLTVL.

The J gene is TRBJ1-3, the V gene TRBV6-6; 7 nucleotides match TRBD1. J was trimmed by 1 base and V by 8 bases; bases with no gene match: 5. The CDR3 totals 14 residues. From germline, CDR1 is MNHNY and CDR2 SVGAGI (reference sequence). CDR3 in amino acids: CASGTGVSGNTIYF. The CDR3, as DNA: TGTGCCAGCGGCACAGGGGTTTCTGGAAACACCATATATTTT.

V is TRBV9 and J is TRBJ2-5; 10 bases fit TRBD1. Germline CDR1 SGDLS, CDR2 YYNGEE. The V segment lost 4 bases and the J segment 4 bases; nucleotides outside the gene matches: 7. The CDR3 is 15 amino acids. CDR3 nucleotide sequence: TGTGCCAGCAGCTCCACGACAGGGGGCCTAGAGACCCAGTACTTC. This gives the protein CASSSTTGGLETQYF.

The V gene is TRBV29-1, the J gene TRBJ2-1; TRBD2 might be the D (7 bases). Germline V gene lookup returns CDR1 SQVTM and CDR2 ANQGSEA. The CDR3 is 14 residues long. The ends were cut back, 4 bases at V and 0 bases at J, with 10 bases in the middle. The CDR3 DNA reads as TGCAGCGTTGTCGGGGGGCCCTCCTACAATGAGCAGTTCTTC. Amino acid sequence: CSVVGGPSYNEQFF.

The chain couples TRBV19 to TRBJ2-1; 10 bases agree with TRBD2. V lost 6 bases and J lost 8; bases outside the gene matches: 7. This CDR3 spans 14 amino acids. The germline V gene has CDR1 LNHDA and CDR2 SQIVND (reference sequence). The CDR3 DNA sequence: TGTGCCAGTAGACAGCGGGGGGGGCTCGATGAGCAGTTCTTC. Its translation is CASRQRGGLDEQFF.

The J gene is TRBJ2-2, the V gene TRBV12-3 or TRBV12-4; no definite D call. CDR3 length: 12 amino acids. The V and J ends lost 3 bases and 4 bases respectively, with 3 bases between them. The CDR3 nucleotides are TGTGCCAGCAGTTTCGGCACCGGGGAGCTGTTTTTT. Its translation: CASSFGTGELFF.

The rearrangement links TRBV5-4 to TRBJ1-1; D possibly corresponds to TRBD1 (6 bases). Trimming pared 4 bases from V and 1 base from J, leaving 20 bases between. The CDR3 is made up of 17 amino acids. The V gene's germline CDR1 is SGHNT and CDR2 YYREEE (reference sequence). The CDR3 sequence: CASSPGGGRGSNTEAFF. DNA for the CDR3: TGTGCCAGCAGCCCTGGAGGAGGTAGGGGGTCGAACACTGAAGCTTTCTTT.